The 7 T cell receptor beta chains reported below all come from one sample, sequenced in a study of a mutant IDH1 vaccine in newly diagnosed glioma. As for time point: week 11, during vaccination. Alongside topical imiquimod, each dose of vaccine comprised 300 ug of mutant IDH1 20-mer peptide. Profiling relied on immunoSEQ multiplex PCR, and the TCRdb table lists in-frame clones only, not all of them. The sample includes about 35,000 clones, about 80% of them seen just once. Their recognized antigens are unknown. Here the sequenced sample was peripheral blood mononuclear cells (PBMCs), taken from a glioma patient whose treatment included an IDH1 peptide vaccine. The receptors here all came from a woman aged 25-40 years with glioma. Some clones in this sample may be carry-over from other donors' samples.

The chain has TRBV19 and TRBJ2-6, with D tentatively TRBD1 (6 bases). This CDR3 contains 19 residues. Germline-derived CDR1 and CDR2 are LNHDA and SQIVND (reference sequence). V shed 1 base and J shed 0 bases, with 16 bases lying between them. This CDR3 is CASSIVRRDTSSGANVLTF. The CDR3 bases are TGTGCCAGTAGTATAGTCCGCCGGGACACAAGCTCTGGGGCCAACGTCCTGACTTTC.

The chain joins TRBV7-9 to TRBJ2-5; 8 bases match TRBD1. CDR1 and CDR2 from the germline V gene are SEHNR and FQNEAQ (reference sequence). The CDR3 is 14 amino acids. The junction had 2 bases not matched to a gene; V was cut back by 4 bases and J by 1 base. CDR3 residues: CASSWDRSQETQYF. CDR3 nucleotides: TGTGCCAGCAGCTGGGACAGGTCCCAAGAGACCCAGTACTTC. Based on the CDR3 plus reference TRBV7-9 and TRBJ2-5, the full variable domain is DTGVSQNPRHKITKRGQNVTFRCDPISEHNRLYWYRQTLGQGPEFLTYFQNEAQLEKSRLLSDRFSAERPKGSFSTLEIQRTEQGDSAMYLCASSWDRSQETQYFGPGTRLLVL.

CDR3 protein: CASSLSPEGIHTF. The CDR3 coding sequence is TGTGCCAGCAGCTTATCTCCGGAAGGGATTCACACCTTC. The V call is TRBV7-3, the J call TRBJ1-2; D is unclear. This CDR3 region has 13 residues. V was pared by 2 bases and J by 12 bases, with 16 bases between. Germline-derived CDR1 and CDR2 are SGHTA and FQGTGA.

In its sample, this clone was seen a few times. V and J are TRBV14 and TRBJ2-2, with a weak D call TRBD2 (5 bases). Germline V lookup: CDR1 SGHDN, CDR2 FVKESK. Trimming took 1 base from V and 2 from J, leaving 14 bases between them. The CDR3 is 17 residues long. The CDR3 loop is CASSQARGKSNTGELFF. CDR3 DNA: TGTGCCAGCAGCCAAGCCCGGGGAAAATCAAACACCGGGGAGCTGTTTTTT.

The rearrangement links TRBV5-1 to TRBJ2-1, with TRBD2 matching 8 bases. This CDR3 contains 14 residues. From germline, CDR1 is SGHRS and CDR2 YFSETQ. V dropped 3 bases and J dropped 6; count of bases not matched to a gene: 5. CDR3 region: CASSSPAGGNEQFF. Written as DNA, the CDR3 is TGCGCCAGCAGCTCCCCCGCGGGAGGCAATGAGCAGTTCTTC. Variable domain in full (rest from reference TRBV5-1 and TRBJ2-1): KAGVTQTPRYLIKTRGQQVTLSCSPISGHRSVSWYQQTPGQGLQFLFEYFSETQRNKGNFPGRFSGRQFSNSRSEMNVSTLELGDSALYLCASSSPAGGNEQFFGPGTRLTVL.

The chain joins TRBV5-1 to TRBJ2-1; no clear D. Trimming left V 0 bases short and J 6 bases short, with 4 bases between. Germline assignment: CDR1 SGHRS and CDR2 YFSETQ. The CDR3 has 12 amino acids. CDR3 protein: CASSLEGNEQFF. CDR3 bases: TGCGCCAGCAGCTTGGAGGGCAATGAGCAGTTCTTC.

The J gene is TRBJ1-1, the V gene TRBV28; D not resolved. Trimming pared 2 bases from V and 7 bases from J, leaving 11 bases between. The V gene's germline CDR1 is MDHEN and CDR2 SYDVKM. This CDR3 contains 13 residues. For the CDR3, the DNA is TGTGCCAGCAGTTTACTCATCAAAGATGAAGCTTTCTTT. Translation: CASSLLIKDEAFF.